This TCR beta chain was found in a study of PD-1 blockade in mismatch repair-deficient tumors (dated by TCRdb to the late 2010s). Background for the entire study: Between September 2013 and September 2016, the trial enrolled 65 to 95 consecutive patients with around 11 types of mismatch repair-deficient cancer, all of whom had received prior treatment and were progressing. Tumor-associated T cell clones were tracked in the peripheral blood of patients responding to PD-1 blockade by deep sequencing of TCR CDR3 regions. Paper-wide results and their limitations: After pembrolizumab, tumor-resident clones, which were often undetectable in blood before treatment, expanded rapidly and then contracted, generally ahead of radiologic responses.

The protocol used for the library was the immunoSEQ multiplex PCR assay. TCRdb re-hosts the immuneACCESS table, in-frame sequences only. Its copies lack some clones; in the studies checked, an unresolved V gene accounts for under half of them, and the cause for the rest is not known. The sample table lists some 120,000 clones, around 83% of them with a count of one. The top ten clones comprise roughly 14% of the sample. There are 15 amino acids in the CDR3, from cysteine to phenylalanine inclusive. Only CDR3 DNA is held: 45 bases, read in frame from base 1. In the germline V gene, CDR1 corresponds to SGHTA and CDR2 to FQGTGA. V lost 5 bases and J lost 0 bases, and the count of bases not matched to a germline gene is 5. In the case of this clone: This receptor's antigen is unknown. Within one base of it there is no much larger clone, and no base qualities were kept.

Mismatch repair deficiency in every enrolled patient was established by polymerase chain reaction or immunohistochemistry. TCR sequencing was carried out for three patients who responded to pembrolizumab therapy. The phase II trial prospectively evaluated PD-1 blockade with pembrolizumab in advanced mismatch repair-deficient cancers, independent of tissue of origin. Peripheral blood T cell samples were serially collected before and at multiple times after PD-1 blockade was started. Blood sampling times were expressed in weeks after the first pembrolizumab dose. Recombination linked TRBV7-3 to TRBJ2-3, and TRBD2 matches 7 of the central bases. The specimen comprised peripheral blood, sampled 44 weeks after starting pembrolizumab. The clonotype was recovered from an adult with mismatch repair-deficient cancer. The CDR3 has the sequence CASSHGSGSTDTQYF. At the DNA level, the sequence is TGTGCCAGCAGCCACGGTAGCGGGAGCACAGATACGCAGTATTTT.